The present entry profiles one TCR beta chain with its context. Its antigen is unidentified. Per the germline V gene, CDR1 is WNHNN and CDR2 is SYGVQD (reference sequence). The CDR3 sequence is 16 residues long. Trimming at V came to 3 bases and at J to 4 bases, leaving 8 bases not matched to a gene. The data are from a study of cytomegalovirus exposure and HLA in healthy donors. Notes on the study in general: Productive rates of about 87% or about 30% were seen for most TCR beta V segments in an earlier analysis. Among the CMV-associated chains, three were confirmed in vitro as specific for CMV antigens. Certain indistinguishable V segments, among them TRBV6-2 and TRBV6-3, were excluded.

60 Vbeta and 13 Jbeta primers were used in PCR. The table came from immunoSEQ multiplex PCR; TCRdb's copy has only in-frame clones and leaves some out. The sample lists under 200,000 clones; almost 85% were seen once. This TCR was sampled from a boy aged 2 to 10 in good health and CMV-seronegative. The gene calls are TRBV10-1 and TRBJ2-5, with 10 positions matching TRBD2. The specimen sequenced was PBMCs. CDR3 sequence: CASSDPSSGGGETQYF. CDR3 DNA sequence: TGCGCCAGCAGTGACCCCTCTAGCGGGGGAGGAGAGACCCAGTACTTC.